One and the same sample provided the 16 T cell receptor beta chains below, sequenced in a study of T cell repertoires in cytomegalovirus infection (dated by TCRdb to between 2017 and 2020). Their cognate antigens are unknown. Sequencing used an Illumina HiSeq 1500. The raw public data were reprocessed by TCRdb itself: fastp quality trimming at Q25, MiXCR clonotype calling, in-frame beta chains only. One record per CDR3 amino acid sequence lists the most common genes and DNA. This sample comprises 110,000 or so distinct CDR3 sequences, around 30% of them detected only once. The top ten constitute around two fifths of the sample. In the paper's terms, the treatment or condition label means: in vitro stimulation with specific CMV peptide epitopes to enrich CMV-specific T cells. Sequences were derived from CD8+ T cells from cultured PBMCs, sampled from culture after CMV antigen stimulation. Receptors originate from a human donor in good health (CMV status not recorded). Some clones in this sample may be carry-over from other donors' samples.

The CDR3 sequence is CASRFNRGPTKNIQYF. The DNA of the CDR3 is TGTGCCAGCAGATTCAACAGGGGCCCAACGAAAAACATTCAGTACTTC. The chain employs TRBV6-2 or TRBV6-3 and TRBJ2-4; the match to TRBD1 covers 7 bases. After removal of 6 bases from V and 4 bases from J, the junction contained 12 bases not matched to a gene. This CDR3 has 16 residues. CDR1 and CDR2 from the germline V gene are MNHEY and SVGEGT.

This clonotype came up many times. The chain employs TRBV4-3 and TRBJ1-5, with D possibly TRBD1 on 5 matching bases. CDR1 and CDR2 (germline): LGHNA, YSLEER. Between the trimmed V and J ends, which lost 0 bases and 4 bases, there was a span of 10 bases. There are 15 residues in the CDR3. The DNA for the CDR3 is TGCGCCAGCAGCCAAGATATAGGGGATAATCAGCCCCAGCATTTT. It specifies CASSQDIGDNQPQHF.

This chain's CDR3 is CASIGRASDPHAGVSSGNTIYF. The CDR3 bases are TGTGCCAGCATAGGGCGCGCGTCGGACCCCCACGCGGGGGTTAGCTCTGGAAACACCATATATTTT. This sequence joins TRBV2 and TRBJ1-3, with D possibly TRBD1 on 5 matching bases. V was shortened by 7 bases and J by 0 bases, with 34 bases between the two germline ends. This CDR3 has 22 amino acids. The V gene's germline CDR1 is SNHLY and CDR2 FYNNEI.

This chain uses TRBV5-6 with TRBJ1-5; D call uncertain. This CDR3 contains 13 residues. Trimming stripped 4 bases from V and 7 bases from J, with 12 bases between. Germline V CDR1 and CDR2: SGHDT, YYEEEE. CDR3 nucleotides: TGTGCCAGCAGCGTCGGAGGGTGGCAGCCCCAGCATTTT. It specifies CASSVGGWQPQHF.

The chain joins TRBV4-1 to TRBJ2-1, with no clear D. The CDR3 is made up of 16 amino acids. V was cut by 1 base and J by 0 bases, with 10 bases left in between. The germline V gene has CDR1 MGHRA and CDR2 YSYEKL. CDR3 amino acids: CASSQGHRSSYNEQFF. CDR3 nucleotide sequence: TGCGCCAGCAGCCAAGGTCACAGAAGCTCCTACAATGAGCAGTTCTTC.

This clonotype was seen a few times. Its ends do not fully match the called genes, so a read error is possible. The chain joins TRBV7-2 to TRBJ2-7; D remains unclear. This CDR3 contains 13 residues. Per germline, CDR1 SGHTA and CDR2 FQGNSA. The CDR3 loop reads CASSPGGSSEQYF. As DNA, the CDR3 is TGTGCCAGCAGCCCAGGTGGGTCCTCCGAGCAGTACTTC. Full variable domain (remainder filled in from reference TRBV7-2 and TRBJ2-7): GAGVSQSPSNKVTEKGKDVELRCDPISGHTALYWYRQSLGQGLEFLIYFQGNSAPDKSGLPSDRFSAERTGGSVSTLTIQRTQQEDSAVYLCASSPGGSSEQYFGPGTRLTVT.

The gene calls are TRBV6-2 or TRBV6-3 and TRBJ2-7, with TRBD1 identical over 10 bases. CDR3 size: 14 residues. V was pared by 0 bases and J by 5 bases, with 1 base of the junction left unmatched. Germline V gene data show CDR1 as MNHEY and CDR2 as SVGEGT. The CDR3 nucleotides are TGTGCCAGCAGTTACTCGGGGACAGGGGACGAGCAGTACTTC. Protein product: CASSYSGTGDEQYF.

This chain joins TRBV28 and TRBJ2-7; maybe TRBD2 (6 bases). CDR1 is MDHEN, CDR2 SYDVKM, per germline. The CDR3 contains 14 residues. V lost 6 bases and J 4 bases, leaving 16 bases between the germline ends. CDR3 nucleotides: TGTGCCAGCAGCACACGGGGGTATAGTTACGAGCAGTACTTC. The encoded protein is CASSTRGYSYEQYF.

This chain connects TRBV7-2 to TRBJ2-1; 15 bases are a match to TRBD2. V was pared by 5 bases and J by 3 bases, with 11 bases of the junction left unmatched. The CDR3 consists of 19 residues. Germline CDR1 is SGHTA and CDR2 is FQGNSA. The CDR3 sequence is CASSPRTSGGAGGYNEQFF. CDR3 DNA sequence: TGTGCCAGCAGCCCCCGGACTAGCGGGGGGGCTGGGGGCTACAATGAGCAGTTCTTC.

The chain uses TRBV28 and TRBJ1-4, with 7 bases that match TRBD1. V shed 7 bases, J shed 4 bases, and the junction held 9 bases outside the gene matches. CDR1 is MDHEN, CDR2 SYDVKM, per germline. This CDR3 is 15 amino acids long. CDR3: CASTERTGNNEKLFF. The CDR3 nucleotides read TGTGCCAGCACCGAAAGGACAGGCAATAATGAAAAACTGTTTTTT.

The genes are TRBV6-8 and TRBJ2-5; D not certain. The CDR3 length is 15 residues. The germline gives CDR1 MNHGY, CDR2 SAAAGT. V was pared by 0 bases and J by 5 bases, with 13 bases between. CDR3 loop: CASSYSVSSSETQYF. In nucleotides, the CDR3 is TGTGCCAGCAGTTACTCCGTCTCCTCGAGCGAGACCCAGTACTTC.

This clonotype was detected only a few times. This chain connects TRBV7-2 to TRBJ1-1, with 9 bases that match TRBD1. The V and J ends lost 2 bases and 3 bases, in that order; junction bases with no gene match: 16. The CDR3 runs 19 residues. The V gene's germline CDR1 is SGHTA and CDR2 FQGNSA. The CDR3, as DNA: TGTGCCAGCAGCTTAAGGTTCGTAGGGACAGGGAGAAGCGACACTGAAGCTTTCTTT. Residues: CASSLRFVGTGRSDTEAFF.

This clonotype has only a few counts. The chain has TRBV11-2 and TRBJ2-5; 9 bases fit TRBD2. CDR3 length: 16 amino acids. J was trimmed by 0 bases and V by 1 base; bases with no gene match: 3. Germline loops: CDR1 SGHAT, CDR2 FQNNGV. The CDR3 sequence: CASSLGVAGDQETQYF. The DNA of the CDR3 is TGTGCCAGCAGCTTAGGGGTAGCGGGGGACCAAGAGACCCAGTACTTC. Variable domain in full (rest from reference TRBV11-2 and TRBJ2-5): EAGVAQSPRYKIIEKRQSVAFWCNPISGHATLYWYQQILGQGPKLLIQFQNNGVVDDSQLPKDRFSAERLKGVDSTLKIQPAKLEDSAVYLCASSLGVAGDQETQYFGPGTRLLVL.

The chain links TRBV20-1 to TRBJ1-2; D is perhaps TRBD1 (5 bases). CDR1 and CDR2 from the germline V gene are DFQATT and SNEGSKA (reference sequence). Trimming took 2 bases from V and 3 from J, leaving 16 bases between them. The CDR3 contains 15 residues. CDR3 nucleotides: TGCAGTGCTAGACCGGAGCAGGGCGGTCACTATGGCTACACCTTC. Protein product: CSARPEQGGHYGYTF.

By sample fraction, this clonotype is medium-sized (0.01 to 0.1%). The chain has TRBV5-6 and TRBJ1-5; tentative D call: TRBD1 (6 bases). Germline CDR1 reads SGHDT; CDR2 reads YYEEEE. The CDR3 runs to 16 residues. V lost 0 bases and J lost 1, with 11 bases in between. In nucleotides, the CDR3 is TGTGCCAGCAGCTTGGGGGCAGGGGTCAGCAATCAGCCCCAGCATTTT. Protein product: CASSLGAGVSNQPQHF.

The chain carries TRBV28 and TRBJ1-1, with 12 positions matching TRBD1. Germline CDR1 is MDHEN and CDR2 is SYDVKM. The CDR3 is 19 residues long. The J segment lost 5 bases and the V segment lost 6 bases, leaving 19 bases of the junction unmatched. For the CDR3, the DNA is TGTGCCAGCAGCTGGCGAACCTGGGACAGGGGGCTTGGTGGTACTGAAGCTTTCTTT. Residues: CASSWRTWDRGLGGTEAFF. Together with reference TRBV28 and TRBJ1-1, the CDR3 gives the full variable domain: DVKVTQSSRYLVKRTGEKVFLECVQDMDHENMFWYRQDPGLGLRLIYFSYDVKMKEKGDIPEGYSVSREKKERFSLILESASTNQTSMYLCASSWRTWDRGLGGTEAFFGQGTRLTVV.